Sequencing of this T cell receptor (beta chain) was carried out in a study of multiple sclerosis patients with progressive multifocal leukoencephalopathy. Regarding the study as a whole: Less diverse TRB repertoires were suggested in most PML patients.

This table comes from immunoSEQ multiplex PCR, and its TCRdb copy is limited to in-frame clones, with some not included. The sample holds tens of thousands of clones, more than 80% seen once. The time point denotes: time of PML onset. All patients had prior interferon beta, and all PML patients were female. The germline V gene encodes CDR1 SGHTA and CDR2 FQGTGA. The V and J ends lost 5 bases and 1 base, in that order; junction bases with no gene match: 2. This CDR3 is built from 14 residues. To note about this clone: Its cognate antigen is unknown.

V is TRBV7-3 and J is TRBJ2-3; 8 bases align to TRBD2. The specimen comprised PBMCs, sampled from a patient treated with natalizumab. The receptor was isolated from a woman in her 30s with progressive multifocal leukoencephalopathy. The chain's CDR3 is CASSQAGGTDTQYF. DNA of the CDR3: TGTGCCAGCAGCCAAGCGGGGGGCACAGATACGCAGTATTTT.